This TCR beta chain was sequenced in a study of glioma-infiltrating T cells listed by TCRdb under 2016. Background for the entire study: The study sequenced TCR alpha- and beta-chain repertoires from glioma tissue, from non-neoplastic brain tissue and from matched peripheral blood mononuclear cells. To measure divergence between tissue and blood T-cell populations, each tissue-infiltrating repertoire was compared with the peripheral blood repertoire of the same patient. Three low-grade glioma patients, about 8 primary glioblastoma patients, and three non-glioma patients who contributed non-neoplastic brain tissue made up the paired cohort. The investigation overall reported the following: Very few CDR3 sequences were found to be shared between tissue and blood, and this scarcity was attributed to high CDR3 diversity and limited sampling. Small numbers underpinned the group comparisons: roughly eight glioblastoma patients, three low-grade glioma patients and three non-neoplastic patients. In non-neoplastic patients, VJ-independent divergence between tissue and blood fell below expectation, whereas in all gliomas, and especially in low-grade gliomas, the divergence rose above expectation.

Turning to this clonotype: Its antigen is still unknown. No base-level quality is on record; no much larger clone is a single base apart.

The CDR3 covers 18 residues, taking in both the cysteine and the phenylalanine. The kept DNA is CDR3 alone, 54 bases in frame from the first base. The V end gives up 0 bases and the J end 5 bases, leaving 17 bases in the junction not matched to a gene. The CDR1 and CDR2 encoded by the germline V gene (reference sequence) are DFQATT and SNEGSKA. The iRepertoire nested amplicon-rescue multiplex PCR (arm-PCR) platform was used to amplify TCR alpha and beta CDR3 regions from RNA. For one-step reverse transcription and amplification, roughly 100-450 ng of tissue mRNA or PBMC total RNA was used as input. Following bead purification, Illumina adapters were added by a secondary multiplex PCR, and the libraries were gel-purified between 200 and 400 bp. Internal 6-nucleotide barcodes were carried by the libraries and were used for demultiplexing. The libraries were sequenced on an Illumina MiSeq using 2x220 or 2x250 nucleotide paired-end reads. Regarding the original processing steps: Paired reads were merged with FLASH 1.2.11 and aligned to the GRCh37 human genome with BWA-MEM before extracting TRA and TRB reads. V and J assignment used an IMGT-derived reference of cassette sequences and CDR3 motifs that included pseudogenes. Reads were translated in three frames, and productive CDR3s were defined by a C…FGXG motif without stop codons. Unique combinations of V-J cassette pair and CDR3 amino acid sequence were defined as clonotypes. Filtering of reads was based on Hamming distance, with the threshold set by the sequence error rate of each sample in mapped regions. TCRdb reran the public reads through fastp at Q25 and MiXCR, keeping productive beta chains. Records with the same CDR3 protein are collapsed into one entry carrying the most frequent genes and DNA. TCRdb, not the original authors, processed these V and J calls. The sample table holds approximately 93,000 distinct CDR3 sequences, of which approximately 42% were seen once. The leading ten clones occupy 35% to 45% of the sample.

Sequenced input: glioma tissue, nonneoplastic brain tissue, or PBMCs (not recorded which). This receptor chain uses TRBV20-1 and TRBJ2-5, and 8 bases in between align with TRBD2. The receptor was isolated from a human donor with low-grade glioma or glioblastoma, undergoing nonglioma brain surgery, or in good health (not recorded which). The encoded CDR3 is CSARDLGQRGFSFETQYF. In nucleotide form, the sequence is TGCAGTGCTAGAGATCTCGGACAGCGGGGGTTTTCCTTCGAGACCCAGTACTTC.